This TCR beta chain originates from a study of blood T cell repertoires in COVID-19. At the level of the study: The origin of the acute and convalescent COVID-19 samples was the United States, Italy and Spain.

In the source study's methods: Reference gene primer amplification gave nucleated cell count estimates. The protocol was immunoSEQ multiplex PCR, while the TCRdb copy is restricted to in-frame clones and leaves out a portion. The V and J calls and the clone size are those of that table, but D and trimming were determined from the DNA. Of under 250,000 clones in the sample, around 78% were seen once. V was clipped by 6 bases and J by 5 bases; unmatched bases: 13. This CDR3 has 15 residues. Germline values: CDR1 SGHRS, CDR2 YFSETQ. The gene calls are TRBV5-1 and TRBJ2-7, with TRBD2 matching 8 bases. Sequenced: peripheral blood. The receptor comes from a woman in her 70s with active or convalescent COVID-19. CDR3 coding DNA: TGCGCCAGCACTCGGGGGGGGACCGCTGGCGACGAGCAGTACTTC. Protein product: CASTRGGTAGDEQYF.